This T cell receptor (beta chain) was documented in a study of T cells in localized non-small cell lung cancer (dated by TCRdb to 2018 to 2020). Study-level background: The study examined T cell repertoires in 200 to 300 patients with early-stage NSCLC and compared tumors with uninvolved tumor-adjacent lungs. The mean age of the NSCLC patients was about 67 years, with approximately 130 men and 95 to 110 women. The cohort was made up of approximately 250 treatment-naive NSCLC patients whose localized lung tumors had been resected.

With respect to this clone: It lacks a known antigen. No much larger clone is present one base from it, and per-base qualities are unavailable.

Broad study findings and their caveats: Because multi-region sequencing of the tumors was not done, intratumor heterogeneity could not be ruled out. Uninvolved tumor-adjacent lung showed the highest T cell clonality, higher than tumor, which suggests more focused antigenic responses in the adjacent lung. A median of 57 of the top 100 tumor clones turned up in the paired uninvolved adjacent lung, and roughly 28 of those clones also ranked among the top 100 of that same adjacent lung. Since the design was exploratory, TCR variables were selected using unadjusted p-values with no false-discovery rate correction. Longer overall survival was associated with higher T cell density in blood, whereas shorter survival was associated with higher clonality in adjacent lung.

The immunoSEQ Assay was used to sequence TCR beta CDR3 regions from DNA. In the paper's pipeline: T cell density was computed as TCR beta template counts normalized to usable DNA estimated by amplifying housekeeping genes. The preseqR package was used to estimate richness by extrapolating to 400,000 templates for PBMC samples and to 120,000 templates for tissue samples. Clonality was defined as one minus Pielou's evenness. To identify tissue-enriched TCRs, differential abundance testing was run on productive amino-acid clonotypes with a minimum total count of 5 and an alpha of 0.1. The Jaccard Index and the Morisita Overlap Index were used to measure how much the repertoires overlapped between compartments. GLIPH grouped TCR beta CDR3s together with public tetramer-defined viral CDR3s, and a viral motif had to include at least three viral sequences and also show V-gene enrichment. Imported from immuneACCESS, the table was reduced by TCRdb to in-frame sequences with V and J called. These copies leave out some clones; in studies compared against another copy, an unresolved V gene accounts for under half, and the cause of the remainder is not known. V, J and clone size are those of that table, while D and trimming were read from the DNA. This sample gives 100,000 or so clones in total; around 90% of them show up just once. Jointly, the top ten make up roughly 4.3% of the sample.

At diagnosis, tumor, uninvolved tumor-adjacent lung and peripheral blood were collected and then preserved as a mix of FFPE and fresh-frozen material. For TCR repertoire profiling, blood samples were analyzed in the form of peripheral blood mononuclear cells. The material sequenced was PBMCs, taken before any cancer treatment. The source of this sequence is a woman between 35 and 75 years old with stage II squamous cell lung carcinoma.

The sequence in DNA is TGTGCCAGCAGCGCGCAGACAGCCTCTAATGAGCAGTTCTTC. Protein translation: CASSAQTASNEQFF. This chain is built from TRBV11-3 and TRBJ2-1; a weak D assignment points to TRBD1 (5 bases agree). The trim is 5 bases for V and 7 bases for J, with a gap of 15 bases between the germline ends. Taken from cysteine to phenylalanine, the CDR3 has 14 residues. The entry retains the CDR3 DNA only, 42 bases that are in frame from base 1. Sequences SGHNT (CDR1) and YENEEA (CDR2) are obtained from the germline V gene.